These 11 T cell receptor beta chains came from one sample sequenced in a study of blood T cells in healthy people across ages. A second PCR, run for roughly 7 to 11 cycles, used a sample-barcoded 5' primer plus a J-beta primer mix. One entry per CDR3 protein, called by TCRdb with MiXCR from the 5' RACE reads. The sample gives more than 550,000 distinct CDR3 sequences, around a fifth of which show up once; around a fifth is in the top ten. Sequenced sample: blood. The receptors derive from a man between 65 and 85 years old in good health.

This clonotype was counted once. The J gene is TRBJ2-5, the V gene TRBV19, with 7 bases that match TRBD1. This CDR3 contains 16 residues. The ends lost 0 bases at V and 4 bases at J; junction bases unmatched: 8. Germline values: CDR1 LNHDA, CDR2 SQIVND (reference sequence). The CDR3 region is CASSIEEGAGGETQYF. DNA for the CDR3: TGTGCCAGTAGTATAGAAGAGGGAGCAGGGGGAGAGACCCAGTACTTC.

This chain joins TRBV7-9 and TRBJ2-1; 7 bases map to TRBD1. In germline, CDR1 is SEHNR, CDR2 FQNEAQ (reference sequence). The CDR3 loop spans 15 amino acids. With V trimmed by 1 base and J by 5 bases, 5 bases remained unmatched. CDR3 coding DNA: TGTGCCAGCAGCTTAGACAGGGGAATTAACAATGAGCAGTTCTTC. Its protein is CASSLDRGINNEQFF.

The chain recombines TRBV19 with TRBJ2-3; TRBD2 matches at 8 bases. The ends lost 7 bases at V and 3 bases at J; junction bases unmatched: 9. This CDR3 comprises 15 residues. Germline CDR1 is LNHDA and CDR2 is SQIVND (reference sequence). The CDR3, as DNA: TGTGCCAGTACCGCCGGGAGCGGGAGAACAGATACGCAGTATTTT. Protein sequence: CASTAGSGRTDTQYF.

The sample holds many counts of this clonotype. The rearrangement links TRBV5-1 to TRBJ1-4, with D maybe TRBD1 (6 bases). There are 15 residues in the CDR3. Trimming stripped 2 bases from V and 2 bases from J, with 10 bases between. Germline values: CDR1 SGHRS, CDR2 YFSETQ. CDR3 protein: CASSFGGATNEKLFF. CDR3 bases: TGCGCCAGCAGCTTCGGGGGGGCGACTAATGAAAAACTGTTTTTT.

CDR3 sequence: CASSFRRRTGGEETQYF. The CDR3 DNA is TGTGCCAGCAGCTTTCGCCGGAGGACAGGGGGGGAAGAGACCCAGTACTTC. This rearrangement joins TRBV7-3 to TRBJ2-5, with 10 bases matching TRBD1. The germline gives CDR1 SGHTA, CDR2 FQGTGA. The CDR3 runs 17 residues. The V gene end was trimmed by 3 bases and the J gene end by 3 bases; junction bases not matched to a gene: 10.

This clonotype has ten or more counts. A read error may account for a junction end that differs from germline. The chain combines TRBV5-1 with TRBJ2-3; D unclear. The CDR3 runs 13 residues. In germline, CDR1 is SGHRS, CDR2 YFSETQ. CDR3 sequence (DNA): TGTGCCAGCAGCCTCGAGAGCACAGATACGCAGTATTTT. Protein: CASSLESTDTQYF.

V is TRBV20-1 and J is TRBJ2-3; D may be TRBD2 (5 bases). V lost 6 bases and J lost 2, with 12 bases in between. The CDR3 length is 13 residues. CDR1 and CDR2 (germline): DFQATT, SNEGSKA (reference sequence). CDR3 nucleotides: TGCAGTGCCGGGGTTCAGGTCACAGATACGCAGTATTTT. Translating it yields CSAGVQVTDTQYF.

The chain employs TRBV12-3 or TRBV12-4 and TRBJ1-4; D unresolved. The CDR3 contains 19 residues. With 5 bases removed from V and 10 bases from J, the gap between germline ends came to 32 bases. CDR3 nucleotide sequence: TGTGCCAGCAGTCCGCGCACAGATACAATCAAACGGGTCGAAAGAAAACTGTTTTTT. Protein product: CASSPRTDTIKRVERKLFF.

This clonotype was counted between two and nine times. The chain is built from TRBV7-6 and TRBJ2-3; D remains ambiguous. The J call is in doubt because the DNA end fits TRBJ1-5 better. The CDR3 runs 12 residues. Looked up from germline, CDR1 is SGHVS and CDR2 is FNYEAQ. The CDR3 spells CASSWPTGTQHF. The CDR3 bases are TGTGCCAGCAGCTGGCCCACTGGTACGCAGCATTTT.

CDR3 DNA sequence: TGTGCCAGCAGCATCAGGCCTAATGAGCAGTTCTTC. Translation gives CASSIRPNEQFF. This chain joins TRBV7-2 and TRBJ2-1, with D unresolved. The CDR3 length is 12 residues. V lost 5 bases, J lost 7 bases, and 9 bases lay in between. Germline V gene data show CDR1 as SGHTA and CDR2 as FQGNSA.

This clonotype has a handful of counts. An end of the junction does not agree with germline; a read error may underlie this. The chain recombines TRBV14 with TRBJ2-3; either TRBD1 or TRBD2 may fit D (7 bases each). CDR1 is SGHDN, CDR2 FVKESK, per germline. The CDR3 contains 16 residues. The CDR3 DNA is TGTGCCTGCAGCCAAGCAGGGGGGGCGAACACAGATACGCAGTATTTT. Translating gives CACSQAGGANTDTQYF.